This TCR beta chain was sequenced for a study of TIL therapy for anti-PD-1-resistant metastatic lung cancer (TCRdb year 2021). With respect to the entire study: Enrolled patients had a median age of roughly 54 years (range about 38-75) and a median tumor PD-L1 proportion score of approximately 6.6%. The cohort was composed predominantly of lung adenocarcinoma, with a few EGFR-mutant and two ALK-rearranged tumors included, and half of patients were identified as current or former smokers. Tumor and peripheral blood T cell receptor beta sequencing was used to track clonotypes across tumor, expanded TIL product and serial blood samples. Across the cohort, whole-exome sequencing showed a median non-synonymous tumor mutation burden of roughly 1.5 mutations per megabase. What the authors observed across the whole study: The cohort was highly selected, including more treatment-naive, never-smoker and oncogene-addicted patients than is typical, which limits generalizability. TIL culture showed high clonal turnover, with many enriched product clones undetected in the baseline tumor, suggesting clonal contraction rather than faithful expansion. The study protocol defined all tumor marker inferences as exploratory. Higher clonality and lower diversity were observed in expanded TIL cultures than in baseline intratumoral T cells (median clonality around 6% vs 30%, p < 0.0001).

TCR beta CDR3 regions were amplified from genomic DNA by bias-controlled multiplex PCR with the immunoSEQ v3 hsTCRB kit. TCR libraries were sequenced on an Illumina NextSeq 500 to around 2.1 million read pairs for survey level or roughly 4.5-6 million for deep level. As for the original processing: V, D and J genes were assigned, non-productive sequences were removed, and clonality was reported by immunoSEQ Analyzer software. To compare repertoires between infused TIL and blood, productive Simpson clonality was used along with the Morisita overlap index of productive TRB rearrangements. What TCRdb holds here is the immuneACCESS table cut down to in-frame rearrangements. Part of the clones is not present; checked against another copy, under half of the missing clones reflect an unresolved V gene, and the others are unexplained. The V and J calls and clone size are taken from that table; D and trimming were inferred from the DNA. The sample table holds 6,000 or so clones, of which around 69% were seen once. 5% to 7% of the sample rests with the top ten.

From a lookup of the germline V gene, CDR1 and CDR2 are SGHTA and FQGNSA. The CDR3 runs 13 amino acids, cysteine and phenylalanine included. The CDR3 DNA has 39 bases and is translated from base 1. V is shortened by 1 base, J by 8 bases, and the region joining them spans 9 bases. In the paper's terms, the time point label means: pre-treatment sample, taken before nivolumab and TIL therapy. The baseline tumor samples were excised metastases, mostly pleural nodules or supraclavicular lymph nodes, taken from the same resection that was used to grow TIL. Tumors were harvested before any PD-1/PD-L1 blockade; patients then received nivolumab, and those progressing received lymphodepletion, expanded TIL infusion and IL-2. Between October 2017 and early 2020, a dual-center phase I trial enrolled adults who had stage 4 NSCLC. Samples came from a single-arm, open-label phase I trial of tumor-infiltrating lymphocyte therapy with nivolumab in advanced non-small cell lung cancer. Portions of each resected tumor were snap-frozen in liquid nitrogen and were stored at -80 degrees C. Tumor regions of interest were selected on H&E sections using laser-capture macrodissection, ground into around 15 mg aliquots, and extracted using Qiagen Allprep kits.

On this clone itself: Its antigen target is currently unknown. One base away there is no much larger clone; base qualities are not given.

The material sequenced was tumor tissue, taken at baseline. Rearrangement joined TRBV7-2 to TRBJ2-4; the D segment cannot be called with confidence. The TCR originated in a person aged 25 to 80 with non-small cell lung cancer. The DNA reads as follows: TGTGCCAGCAGCTTAGGGTCGGCAGACATTCAGTACTTC. This gives the protein CASSLGSADIQYF.